This T cell receptor (beta chain) was profiled in a study of shared clonotypes between healthy human individuals. Study-wide background: Researchers drew samples from a couple of women and three men aged 18 to 49.

The data were produced by immunoSEQ multiplex PCR, yet TCRdb's version contains in-frame clones alone and is incomplete. The data contain nearly 2 million clones, approximately 94% of them singletons. Terminally differentiated effector memory CD45RA+ cells were excluded by CCR7 positive selection of CD45RO-negative cells. Germline values: CDR1 SEHNR, CDR2 FQNEAQ (reference sequence). The CDR3 runs to 14 residues. Trimming took off 5 bases at V and 2 bases at J, with 11 bases between the two ends. This sequence was found in a man in his late teens or twenties in good health. The rearrangement links TRBV7-9 to TRBJ2-3, with D unclear. Sequenced: naive CD8+ T cells sorted from blood. The CDR3 nucleotides are TGTGCCAGCAGCGTTTTAAGATCCACAGATACGCAGTATTTT. Translating it yields CASSVLRSTDTQYF. The full variable domain, rest sourced from reference TRBV7-9 and TRBJ2-3, is DTGVSQNPRHKITKRGQNVTFRCDPISEHNRLYWYRQTLGQGPEFLTYFQNEAQLEKSRLLSDRFSAERPKGSFSTLEIQRTEQGDSAMYLCASSVLRSTDTQYFGPGTRLTVL.